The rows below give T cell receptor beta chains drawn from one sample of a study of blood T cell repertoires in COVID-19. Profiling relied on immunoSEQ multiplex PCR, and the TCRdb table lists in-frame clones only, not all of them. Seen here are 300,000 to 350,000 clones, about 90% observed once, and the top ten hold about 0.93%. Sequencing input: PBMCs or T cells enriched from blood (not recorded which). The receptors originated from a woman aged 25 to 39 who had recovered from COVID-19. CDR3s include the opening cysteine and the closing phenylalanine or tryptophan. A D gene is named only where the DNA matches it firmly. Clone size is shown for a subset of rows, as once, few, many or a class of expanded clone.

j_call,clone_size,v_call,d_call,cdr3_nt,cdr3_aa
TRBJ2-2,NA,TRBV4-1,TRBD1,TGCGCCAGCAGCCAATCAGGACAGGGGGCGATCGGGGAGCTGTTTTTT,CASSQSGQGAIGELFF
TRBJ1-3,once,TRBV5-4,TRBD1,TGTGCCAGCAGCTCAGGGACAGATGGAAACACCATATATTTT,CASSSGTDGNTIYF
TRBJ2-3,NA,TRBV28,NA,TGTGCCAGTAGTAATAGCGGTCTTAGCACAGATACGCAGTATTTT,CASSNSGLSTDTQYF
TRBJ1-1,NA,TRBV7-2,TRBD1,TGTGCCAGCAGCGAACACAGGGGGTTGAACACTGAAGCTTTCTTT,CASSEHRGLNTEAFF
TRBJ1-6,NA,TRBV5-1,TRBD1,TGCGCCAGCGCGACAGGGTCTAATAATTCACCCCTCCACTTT,CASATGSNNSPLHF
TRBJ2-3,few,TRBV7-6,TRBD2,TGTGCCAGCAGCTTACTAGCGGGGGGGCAGACAGATACGCAGTATTTT,CASSLLAGGQTDTQYF
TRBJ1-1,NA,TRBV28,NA,TGTGCCAGCAGTTTCAGTGTCGGGAGTGCGACTGAAGCTTTCTTT,CASSFSVGSATEAFF
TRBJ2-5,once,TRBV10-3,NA,TGTGCCATCAGTGTCCAACAGGGAGAGACCCAGTACTTC,CAISVQQGETQYF
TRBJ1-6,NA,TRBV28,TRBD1,TGTGCCAGCAGTGCACCGGGACAGATCTCCTATAATTCACCCCTCCACTTT,CASSAPGQISYNSPLHF
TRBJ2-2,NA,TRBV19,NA,TGTGCCAGTAGTATAGCGGGAGTGAACACCGGGGAGCTGTTTTTT,CASSIAGVNTGELFF
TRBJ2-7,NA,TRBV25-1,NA,TGTGCCAGCAGTGAATGGGTGGCGGGATCCGCCCACGAGCAGTACTTC,CASSEWVAGSAHEQYF
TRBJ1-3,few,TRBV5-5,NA,TGTGCCAGCAGCTTGGAGGACACTTCTGGAAACACCATATATTTT,CASSLEDTSGNTIYF
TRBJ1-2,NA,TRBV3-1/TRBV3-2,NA,TGTGCCAGCAGCCATGGAGCCGGGTCTGGCTACACCTTC,CASSHGAGSGYTF
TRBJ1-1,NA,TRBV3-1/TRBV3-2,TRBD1,TGTGCCAGCAGTACCGGGACAGGGGCTCGAGAAGCTTTCTTT,CASSTGTGAREAFF
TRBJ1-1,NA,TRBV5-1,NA,TGCGCCAGCAGACCCCTGGGGGGACTGAACACTGAAGCTTTCTTT,CASRPLGGLNTEAFF
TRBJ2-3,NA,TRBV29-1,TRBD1,TGCAGCGTACGGAAGGACAGGAACTCAGATACGCAGTATTTT,CSVRKDRNSDTQYF
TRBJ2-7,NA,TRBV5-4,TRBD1,TGTGCCAGCAGCTTTCAGGGGGCTCGCGAGCAGTACTTC,CASSFQGAREQYF
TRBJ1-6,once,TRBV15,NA,TGTGCCACCAGCACCCGAGCGGGGGATAATTCACCCCTCCACTTT,CATSTRAGDNSPLHF
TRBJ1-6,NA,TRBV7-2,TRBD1,TGTGCCAGCAGCTTAGCGGGTTCAGGACAGGGGTTCTTACTCAGTAATTCACCCCTCCACTTT,CASSLAGSGQGFLLSNSPLHF
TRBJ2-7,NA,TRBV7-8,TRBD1,TGTGCCAGCAGCTTAAAGGTCCGGGACAGGCGCTACGAGCAGTACTTC,CASSLKVRDRRYEQYF
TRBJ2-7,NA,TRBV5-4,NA,TGTGCCAGCAACCTTGCGGGCGGATACGAGCAGTACTTC,CASNLAGGYEQYF
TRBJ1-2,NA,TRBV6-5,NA,TGTGCCAGCAGAATAAGAGGGAGAGGTGGCTACACCTTC,CASRIRGRGGYTF
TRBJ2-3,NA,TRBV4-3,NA,TGCGCCAGCAGCCAAGATAGGAATGGGCCAGATACGCAGTATTTT,CASSQDRNGPDTQYF
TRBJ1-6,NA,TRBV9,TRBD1,TGTGCCAGCAGCGTAGGGACAGGGGAAAATTCACCCCTCCACTTT,CASSVGTGENSPLHF
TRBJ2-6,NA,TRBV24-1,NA,TGTGCCACCAGTGCAGGGTTGTCCCGACTTGGGACTGGGGCCAACGTCCTGACTTTC,CATSAGLSRLGTGANVLTF
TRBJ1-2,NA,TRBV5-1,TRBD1,TGCGCCAGCAGCCAGGGACAGACAAACTATGGCTACACCTTC,CASSQGQTNYGYTF
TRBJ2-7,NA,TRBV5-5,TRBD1,TGTGCCAGCAGCCGAGACAGGGTCAACGAGCAGTACTTC,CASSRDRVNEQYF
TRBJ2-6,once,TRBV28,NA,TGTGCCAGCATAGCCGGAGGGGGCGCTTTTAATTCCCCTGGGGCCAACGTCCTGACTTTC,CASIAGGGAFNSPGANVLTF
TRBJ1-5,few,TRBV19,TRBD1,TGTGCCAGTAGTATACTAGACAGGGTGCGTCAGCCCCAGCATTTT,CASSILDRVRQPQHF
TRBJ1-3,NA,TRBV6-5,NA,TGTGCCAGCAGCCAGGAGGGTTACTCTGGAAACACCATATATTTT,CASSQEGYSGNTIYF
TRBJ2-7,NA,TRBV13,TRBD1,TGTGCCAGCAGCCCAGGGACAGGGGCTGGCGAGCAGTACTTC,CASSPGTGAGEQYF
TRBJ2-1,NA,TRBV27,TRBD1,TGTGCCAGCAGTCCGACAGGGACGTCCTACAATGAGCAGTTCTTC,CASSPTGTSYNEQFF
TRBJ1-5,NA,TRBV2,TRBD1,TGTGCCAGCAGTGGAGGGACAGGGGGCCGCAATCAGCCCCAGCATTTT,CASSGGTGGRNQPQHF
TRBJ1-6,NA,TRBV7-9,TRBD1,TGTGCCAGCAGCCTTACGGGACAGCTAAATTCACCCCTCCACTTT,CASSLTGQLNSPLHF
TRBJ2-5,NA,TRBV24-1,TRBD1,TGTGCCACCAGTGATTTGGGACAGGGGGTTGAGACCCAGTACTTC,CATSDLGQGVETQYF
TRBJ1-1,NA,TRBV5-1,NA,TGCGCCAGCAGCACCCGGGGGGTACAAACTGAAGCTTTCTTT,CASSTRGVQTEAFF
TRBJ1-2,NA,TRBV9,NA,TGTGCCAGCAGCGTAGGGGGTCGGGGTGGCTACACCTTC,CASSVGGRGGYTF
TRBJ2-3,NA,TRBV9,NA,TGTGCCAGCAGCGTAGTGTCGCGGGGCTCCACAGATACGCAGTATTTT,CASSVVSRGSTDTQYF
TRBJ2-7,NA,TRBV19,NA,TGTGCCAGTACCCCAGACAAGACCTACGAGCAGTACTTC,CASTPDKTYEQYF
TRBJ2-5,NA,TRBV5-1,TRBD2,TGCGCCAGCAGCTTGACCCTAGCGGGGGGGCAAGAGACCCAGTACTTC,CASSLTLAGGQETQYF
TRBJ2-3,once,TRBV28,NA,TGTGCCAGCAGTTTAGGCAGACTAACAGATACGCAGTATTTT,CASSLGRLTDTQYF
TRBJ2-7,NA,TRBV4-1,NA,TGCGCCAGCAGCCAAGAATCCGCGGGGGCCATCTACGAGCAGTACTTC,CASSQESAGAIYEQYF
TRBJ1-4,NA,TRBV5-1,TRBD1,TGCGCCAGCGGACAGGGGGCGACTAATGAAAAACTGTTTTTT,CASGQGATNEKLFF
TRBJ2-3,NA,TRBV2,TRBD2,TGTGCCAGCAGTGAAGCGACTAGCGGGGGTTTTTTTTCTAGCACAGATACGCAGTATTTT,CASSEATSGGFFSSTDTQYF
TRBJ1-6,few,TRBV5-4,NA,TGTGCCAGCAGCTTGGGAAGTAAAAGGGGTGATTCACCCCTCCACTTT,CASSLGSKRGDSPLHF
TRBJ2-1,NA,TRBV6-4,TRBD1,TGTGCCGGCCCGGGGACAGGGCACCCCTACAATGAGCAGTTCTTC,CAGPGTGHPYNEQFF
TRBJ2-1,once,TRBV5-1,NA,TGCGCCAGCAGCTTGGGGCTAGCCTATTACAATGAGCAGTTCTTC,CASSLGLAYYNEQFF
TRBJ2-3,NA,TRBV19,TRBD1,TGTGCCAGTAGTCCCCGGGACAGGGCCACAGATACGCAGTATTTT,CASSPRDRATDTQYF
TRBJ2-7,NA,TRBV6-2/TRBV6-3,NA,TGTGCCAGCAGTTGGGAGAGGATCTACGAGCAGTACTTC,CASSWERIYEQYF
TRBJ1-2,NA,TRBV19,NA,TGTGCCAGTAGTACGCTGTCCAGTCCCCACTATGGCTACACCTTC,CASSTLSSPHYGYTF
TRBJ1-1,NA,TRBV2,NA,TGTGCCAGCAGTGAATTCTCTGAAGCTTTCTTT,CASSEFSEAFF
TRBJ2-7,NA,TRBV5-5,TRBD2,TGTGCCAGCAGCTTGGGGACTAGCGGCTCCTACGAGCAGTACTTC,CASSLGTSGSYEQYF
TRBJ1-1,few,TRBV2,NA,TGTGCCAGCCAACCGGGATACACTGAAGCTTTCTTT,CASQPGYTEAFF
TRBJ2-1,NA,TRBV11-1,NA,TGTGCCAGCAGCTGGGGGGAGGTAAACAATGAGCAGTTCTTC,CASSWGEVNNEQFF
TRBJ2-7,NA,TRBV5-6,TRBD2,TGTGCCAGCAGCGGCCCCGGGGGGGCCTCCTACGAGCAGTACTTC,CASSGPGGASYEQYF
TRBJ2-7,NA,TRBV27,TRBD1,TGTGCCAGCAGACGGGACAGGGCCCGCTCCTACGAGCAGTACTTC,CASRRDRARSYEQYF